This T cell receptor delta chain is drawn from a study of in vitro expanded adult blood gammadelta T cells (dated by TCRdb to about 2020). Notes on the research overall: Sort purity ranged from more than 90% to 100% Vgamma9Vdelta2 cells among T cells. The study compared the TCR repertoire of Vgamma9Vdelta2 T cells expanded in vitro with a mistletoe-extract drug against those expanded with HMBPP or zoledronate. Cells from each donor were stimulated separately with HMBPP, zoledronate or AbnobaViscum P, and the TRG and TRD CDR3 repertoires were sequenced for each condition. A few subjects were included in the TCR repertoire analysis. General study outcomes and caveats: All repertoires derived from in vitro expanded cultures of healthy donor cells, not from mistletoe-treated patients. Most of the top TRGV9 CDR3 clonotypes were public, as they were shared across donors and across all three stimulation conditions. The TRDV2 repertoire shared between treatments was private to each donor, and multidimensional scaling clustered TRD repertoires by subject rather than stimulant. AbnobaViscum P-expanded Vgamma9Vdelta2 repertoires showed CDR3 length, diversity and J usage similar to HMBPP- and zoledronate-expanded repertoires, suggesting a polyclonal response.

Library preparation employed 5' RACE. The RNeasy Micro Kit was used to extract RNA from around 9,600 sorted cells per sample. Libraries were built by template-switch reverse transcription followed by PCR amplification of the CDR3gamma and CDR3delta regions. The amplicons were sequenced on an Illumina MiSeq with the V2 300 kit, which gave 150 bp paired-end reads. As for the original processing: FastQC version 0.11.8 was used to assess read quality. CDR3 sequences were built by aligning reads to GenBank TRG or TRD reference genes using MiXCR version 3.0.3. MiXCR ran with default parameters, except that TRDD assembly used 3 instead of 5 consecutive nucleotides. VDJtools version 1.2.1 with default settings was used for the repertoire analyses, which included normalized Shannon-Wiener diversity, clonotype tracking and multidimensional scaling. CDR3 sequences that were out of frame or contained stop codons were removed from analysis. Clone calls in TCRdb were regenerated from the public reads with CATT, after which identical DNA sequences shared one row. The V and J calls and clone size are TCRdb's, not the authors'. The table for this sample lists under 800 delta-chain clones; roughly 32% of them were counted only once. In total, the top ten clones hold roughly 28% of the sample.

The CDR3, cysteine through phenylalanine, is 18 amino acids long. Only the CDR3 DNA is retained, 54 bases long and in frame from the first base. V was cut back by 0 bases and J by 0 bases, leaving a gap of 19 bases between them. Via the germline V gene, CDR1 is GEAIGNYY and CDR2 EKD. As concerns this clone: Its recognized antigen is unknown. Base qualities are missing; no much larger clone stands one base away.

The treatment or condition label of this sample denotes: AbnobaViscum Pini, a non-fermented European mistletoe (Viscum album, pine host) extract drug, 950 to 1,000 ug/mL. After expansion, live CD3+ TCRgammadelta+ Vgamma9+ Vdelta2+ T cells were FACS-sorted on a FACS Aria III. PBMC were pulsed for one day with 800 to 1,000 ug/mL AbnobaViscum P, then washed three times before expansion. The cultures were expanded for around 15 days, and IL-2 was added again every 3 to 4 days. After the one-day stimulant pulse, cells were washed three times and then cultured in medium containing roughly 100 U/mL IL-2. Before culture, peripheral blood mononuclear cells were isolated by Lymphoprep gradient centrifugation and frozen in liquid nitrogen.

Source: gamma-delta T cells from peripheral blood expanded in culture, taken from an in vitro culture stimulated with Abnoba P. The rearrangement joined TRDV2 to TRDJ1; the D gene cannot be resolved reliably. The sequence was obtained from an adult in good health. The DNA reads as follows: TGTGCCTGTGACACCCTGGAAGGGAAAAAAACGTACACCGATAAACTCATCTTT. It encodes CACDTLEGKKTYTDKLIF.